This T cell receptor (beta chain) was obtained from a study of blood T cell repertoires in COVID-19. About the research overall: Samples representing acute and convalescent COVID-19 were sourced from the United States, Italy and Spain. PBMCs, B-cell-depleted T cells, or T cells were the source of the cDNA or gDNA that made up the material.

In the original workflow: Reference gene primer amplification gave nucleated cell count estimates. TCRdb's table, derived via immunoSEQ multiplex PCR, lists solely in-frame clones and lacks some. V and J calls and clone size are given by that table; D and trimming were obtained from the DNA. The table includes about 28,000 clones, under 90% detected once. CDR3 size: 17 residues. Germline values: CDR1 SGHRS, CDR2 YFSETQ. Trimming cost V 0 bases and J 2 bases; bases outside gene matches: 10. The material sequenced was peripheral blood. The clonotype comes from an older man with active COVID-19. The chain links TRBV5-1 to TRBJ2-5, with 7 bases lining up with TRBD2. The CDR3: CASSLGFGSGQQETQYF. The DNA of the CDR3 is TGCGCCAGCAGCTTGGGATTCGGTAGCGGGCAACAAGAGACCCAGTACTTC.